A single sample gave rise to the 15 T cell receptor beta chains below, sequenced in a study of blood T cell repertoires in COVID-19. Here immunoSEQ multiplex PCR was the method, and the copy in TCRdb shows in-frame clones only, minus some. The sample carries about 13,000 clones, around 90% recorded once. The sample was peripheral blood. The receptors shown here come from a human donor in a cohort sampled during active COVID-19.

This clone was seen only once. This chain joins TRBV19 and TRBJ2-7; TRBD1 agrees at 7 bases. CDR1 LNHDA and CDR2 SQIVND come from the germline V gene (reference sequence). After removal of 4 bases from V and 3 bases from J, the junction contained 6 bases not matched to a gene. CDR3 length equals 14 residues. The CDR3 DNA sequence: TGTGCCAGTAGTAAGATGGGGGACAGCTACGAGCAGTACTTC. The encoded protein is CASSKMGDSYEQYF.

The gene calls are TRBV2 and TRBJ2-1, with 9 bases matching TRBD1. V trimming: 6 bases; J trimming: 1 base; junction bases outside the gene matches: 4. Germline values: CDR1 SNHLY, CDR2 FYNNEI. The CDR3 has 15 amino acids. The CDR3, as DNA: TGTGCCAGCAGGAAAGACAGGGGGTCCTACAATGAGCAGTTCTTC. This gives the protein CASRKDRGSYNEQFF.

The rearrangement uses TRBV19 and TRBJ2-7; 9 bases line up with TRBD1. V lost 9 bases to trimming and J lost 3 bases; unmatched junction nucleotides: 15. The CDR3 is 16 residues long. Per germline, CDR1 LNHDA and CDR2 SQIVND (reference sequence). The CDR3 spells CARLDRGKQRVYEQYF. The CDR3 nucleotides read TGTGCCAGATTGGACAGGGGTAAGCAAAGGGTCTACGAGCAGTACTTC.

The chain employs TRBV3-1 (or the pseudogene TRBV3-2) and TRBJ2-1; 14 bases line up with TRBD2. Per the germline V gene, CDR1 is LGHDT and CDR2 is YNNKEL (reference sequence). The CDR3 runs to 17 residues. The trim removed 1 base at V and 2 bases at J, leaving 1 base unmatched. The CDR3 loop is CASSQGGLAGAYNEQFF. CDR3 DNA: TGTGCCAGCAGCCAAGGGGGACTAGCGGGAGCCTACAATGAGCAGTTCTTC.

The chain employs TRBV6-1 and TRBJ2-7; TRBD2 matches at 9 bases. The junction had 3 bases not matched to a gene; V was cut back by 0 bases and J by 3 bases. The CDR3 has 15 residues. Germline V lookup: CDR1 MNHNS, CDR2 SASEGT. The CDR3 DNA is TGTGCCAGCAGTGAAGCGCCTAGCGGGATCTACGAGCAGTACTTC. Encoded protein: CASSEAPSGIYEQYF.

This clone was observed a handful of times. The rearrangement uses TRBV28 and TRBJ2-7; 9 bases are shared with TRBD1. This CDR3 region has 15 residues. Germline loops: CDR1 MDHEN, CDR2 SYDVKM. Germline trimming cut 8 bases from V and 5 bases from J; bases unmatched to any gene: 13. The CDR3 protein is CASDLRRDRDHEQYF. The CDR3 coding sequence is TGTGCCAGCGATCTCCGCCGGGACAGGGACCACGAGCAGTACTTC. The whole variable domain, filled in from reference TRBV28 and TRBJ2-7, reads DVKVTQSSRYLVKRTGEKVFLECVQDMDHENMFWYRQDPGLGLRLIYFSYDVKMKEKGDIPEGYSVSREKKERFSLILESASTNQTSMYLCASDLRRDRDHEQYFGPGTRLTVT.

V is TRBV27 and J is TRBJ1-2; a weak D match, TRBD1 (5 bases). Germline V gene sequence: CDR1 MNHEY, CDR2 SMNVEV (reference sequence). Trimming shortened V by 3 bases and J by 2 bases, and 10 bases separated the two germline ends. The CDR3 covers 14 residues. The CDR3 DNA sequence: TGTGCCAGCAGTTTCCTCGACAGAAACTATGGCTACACCTTC. It encodes CASSFLDRNYGYTF.

V usage is TRBV6-5 and J usage is TRBJ1-2; TRBD1 might be the D (6 bases). Trimming removed 0 bases at V and 5 bases at J, with 10 bases between. Per the germline V gene, CDR1 is MNHEY and CDR2 is SVGAGI. The CDR3 covers 14 residues. As DNA, the CDR3 is TGTGCCAGCAGTTACTCCAGGGGTGTATATGGCTACACCTTC. Encoded protein: CASSYSRGVYGYTF.

V and J are TRBV7-2 and TRBJ2-7, with TRBD2 matching over 8 bases. V shed 3 bases and J 2 bases; nucleotides not matched to a gene: 6. The germline V gene has CDR1 SGHTA and CDR2 FQGNSA. The CDR3 spans 15 residues. As DNA, the CDR3 is TGTGCCAGCAGCTTTGGTACTAGCGGAACCTACGAGCAGTACTTC. Residues: CASSFGTSGTYEQYF.

This rearrangement joins TRBV6-5 to TRBJ2-5, with 9 bases fitting TRBD1. V lost 0 bases, J lost 5 bases, and 7 bases stayed unmatched. The CDR3 extends over 16 amino acids. Germline assignment: CDR1 MNHEY and CDR2 SVGAGI. The DNA for the CDR3 is TGTGCCAGCAGTTACTCCGGGACAGGGCCTCGGGAGACCCAGTACTTC. This encodes CASSYSGTGPRETQYF.

The chain employs TRBV28 and TRBJ1-1, with 8 positions matching TRBD1. In germline, CDR1 is MDHEN, CDR2 SYDVKM. The V and J ends lost 5 bases and 7 bases, in that order; junction bases with no gene match: 9. The CDR3 contains 14 residues. The CDR3: CASSPAGGQNEAFF. The CDR3 nucleotides are TGTGCCAGCAGTCCTGCAGGGGGCCAAAATGAAGCTTTCTTT.

A single count supports this clone. CDR3 in amino acids: CASSSKPYRAKYF. In nucleotides, the CDR3 is TGTGCCAGCAGTTCCAAACCGTACAGGGCTAAGTACTTC. The chain couples TRBV6-5 to TRBJ2-7, with D maybe TRBD1 (6 bases). The CDR3 spans 13 residues. V lost 4 bases, J lost 11 bases, and 18 bases lay in between. Germline V lookup: CDR1 MNHEY, CDR2 SVGAGI.

This clone was seen once. J is TRBJ2-1 and V is TRBV10-2, with 10 bases identical to TRBD2. The CDR3 covers 14 residues. Germline V gene data show CDR1 as WSHSY and CDR2 as SAAADI. The ends lost 3 bases at V and 8 bases at J; junction bases unmatched: 4. The CDR3, as DNA: TGCGCCAGCAGTGATAGCGGGGGGTGGGATGAGCAGTTCTTC. Its protein product is CASSDSGGWDEQFF.

The rearrangement links TRBV30 to TRBJ1-2; D may be TRBD1 (6 bases). The V end lost 0 bases, the J end lost 6 bases, and 11 bases lay between the germline ends. The germline V gene has CDR1 GTSNPN and CDR2 SVGIG (reference sequence). The CDR3 has 13 amino acids. The CDR3 region has the DNA TGTGCCTGGAGTGTATCCAGGGGACATGGCTACACCTTC. It yields the protein CAWSVSRGHGYTF. The full variable domain, in which reference TRBV30 and TRBJ1-2 provide the parts outside the CDR3, is SQTIHQWPATLVQPVGSPLSLECTVEGTSNPNLYWYRQAAGRGLQLLFYSVGIGQISSEVPQNLSASRPQDRQFILSSKKLLLSDSGFYLCAWSVSRGHGYTFGSGTRLTVV.

The chain carries TRBV11-2 and TRBJ2-3; 10 bases line up with TRBD2. From germline, CDR1 is SGHAT and CDR2 FQNNGV. The CDR3 is made up of 16 amino acids. V shed 0 bases, J shed 3 bases, and the junction held 3 bases outside the gene matches. CDR3 coding DNA: TGTGCCAGCAGCTTAGACCTAGCGGGAGTAACAGATACGCAGTATTTT. The encoded protein is CASSLDLAGVTDTQYF.